The 27 T cell receptor beta chains presented below share a single source sample, sequenced in a study of cytomegalovirus exposure and HLA in healthy donors. The primer mix had 60 Vbeta and 13 Jbeta primers. Assay used: immunoSEQ multiplex PCR; TCRdb lists only in-frame clones, some missing. The sample has nearly 110,000 clones, 65% to 80% seen once. Sequences were obtained from PBMCs. These receptors all come from a male donor in good health and CMV-seronegative.

This clone appeared once. This chain's CDR3 is CASLGGQGHFKPQHF. Written as DNA, the CDR3 is TGTGCCAGTCTTGGAGGACAGGGTCATTTTAAGCCCCAGCATTTT. The chain uses TRBV28 and TRBJ1-5; 8 nucleotides match TRBD1. With V trimmed by 9 bases and J by 8 bases, 15 bases remained unmatched. CDR1 is MDHEN and CDR2 is SYDVKM in the germline V gene. The CDR3 extends over 15 amino acids.

The CDR3 nucleotides are TGTGCCAGCAGACGGGTAGCGGCCACCTCAGACGGGGAGCTGTTTTTT. As protein: CASRRVAATSDGELFF. The chain couples TRBV2 to TRBJ2-2, with a possible D match to TRBD2 (6 bases). CDR3 size: 16 residues. Per the germline V gene, CDR1 is SNHLY and CDR2 is FYNNEI. V shed 6 bases and J shed 7 bases, with 21 bases lying between them.

The chain links TRBV10-3 to TRBJ2-3; 11 nucleotides agree with TRBD2. The J segment lost 5 bases and the V segment lost 2 bases, leaving 6 bases of the junction unmatched. This CDR3 region has 16 residues. CDR1 and CDR2 from the germline V gene are ENHRY and SYGVKD. For the CDR3, the DNA is TGTGCCATCAGTGAGGATGGGCTAGCGGGAGGAGATACGCAGTATTTT. This codes for CAISEDGLAGGDTQYF.

The chain combines TRBV11-1 with TRBJ2-3; 7 bases are a match to TRBD1. The CDR3 extends over 15 amino acids. V was pared by 8 bases and J by 0 bases, with 8 bases of the junction left unmatched. Germline assignment: CDR1 SGHAT and CDR2 FQDESV (reference sequence). In nucleotides, the CDR3 is TGTGCCAGCGGTCTGACAGGGAAAAGCACAGATACGCAGTATTTT. Its protein product is CASGLTGKSTDTQYF.

CDR3 sequence (DNA): TGTGCCAGCAGTCGGGACTTCTCCTACAATGAGCAGTTCTTC. Protein product: CASSRDFSYNEQFF. The V and J genes are TRBV6-5 and TRBJ2-1, with a tentative D call TRBD2 (6 bases). V gave up 5 bases and J gave up 0 bases, with 8 bases separating them. Germline CDR1 MNHEY, CDR2 SVGAGI. The CDR3 totals 14 residues.

The chain employs TRBV5-1 and TRBJ1-1, with D tentatively TRBD1 (6 bases). The CDR3 extends over 16 amino acids. Germline V gene lookup returns CDR1 SGHRS and CDR2 YFSETQ. Between the trimmed V and J ends, which lost 1 base and 0 bases, there was a span of 13 bases. This chain's CDR3 is CASSLLPGALNTEAFF. CDR3 DNA sequence: TGCGCCAGCAGCTTGTTACCAGGGGCCCTGAACACTGAAGCTTTCTTT. Variable domain in full (rest from reference TRBV5-1 and TRBJ1-1): KAGVTQTPRYLIKTRGQQVTLSCSPISGHRSVSWYQQTPGQGLQFLFEYFSETQRNKGNFPGRFSGRQFSNSRSEMNVSTLELGDSALYLCASSLLPGALNTEAFFGQGTRLTVV.

The chain couples TRBV28 to TRBJ2-7; D is uncertain. The length of the CDR3 is 12 residues. V shed 6 bases and J shed 4 bases, with 10 bases lying between them. Germline assignment: CDR1 MDHEN and CDR2 SYDVKM. The CDR3 DNA reads as TGTGCCAGCAGCGCCTCGGTGTACGAGCAGTACTTC. This gives the protein CASSASVYEQYF.

The J gene is TRBJ2-1, the V gene TRBV7-3; 15 bases are a match to TRBD2. V lost 4 bases and J lost 0; bases outside the gene matches: 7. The germline gives CDR1 SGHTA, CDR2 FQGTGA. The CDR3 has 19 amino acids. The CDR3 DNA reads as TGTGCCAGCAGCTCGCCGGGACTAGCGGGAGGAGGCTCCTACAATGAGCAGTTCTTC. This sequence encodes CASSSPGLAGGGSYNEQFF.

The sample holds a few counts of this clone. This sequence joins TRBV7-2 and TRBJ2-5; 11 nucleotides agree with TRBD2. CDR1 is SGHTA and CDR2 is FQGNSA in the germline V gene. J lost 1 base, V lost 1 base, and 2 bases had no gene match. CDR3 length: 16 amino acids. The CDR3 DNA sequence: TGTGCCAGCAGCTTAGTAGGGACTAGCGGCCAAGAGACCCAGTACTTC. It translates to CASSLVGTSGQETQYF.

The J gene is TRBJ2-1, the V gene TRBV7-9; D uncertain. Germline lookup yields CDR1 SEHNR and CDR2 FQNEAQ (reference sequence). V dropped 1 base and J dropped 5 bases, with 3 bases sitting between them. The CDR3 length is 12 residues. In DNA, the CDR3 is TGTGCCAGCAGCTTAGGCGACAATGAGCAGTTCTTC. Its translation: CASSLGDNEQFF.

This clone has a handful of counts. The sample has other DNA sequences that encode this CDR3 too. The chain couples TRBV19 to TRBJ2-7; 8 bases are a match to TRBD1. This CDR3 comprises 14 residues. Germline CDR1 is LNHDA and CDR2 is SQIVND (reference sequence). V trimming: 5 bases; J trimming: 2 bases; junction bases outside the gene matches: 5. The chain's CDR3 is CASSPGTGPYEQYF. As DNA, the CDR3 is TGTGCCAGTAGTCCCGGGACAGGACCCTACGAGCAGTACTTC.

The chain has TRBV11-1 and TRBJ1-2, with D tentatively TRBD1 (6 bases). There are 11 residues in the CDR3. Germline V gene data show CDR1 as SGHAT and CDR2 as FQDESV (reference sequence). The V gene lost 10 bases and the J gene lost 6 bases, with 12 bases spanning the gap. The CDR3 DNA sequence: TGTGCCACCGGACAGTTTCATGGCTACACCTTC. It codes for CATGQFHGYTF.

CDR3 in amino acids: CASSRARTGGEYEQYF. CDR3 in DNA: TGTGCCAGCAGCAGAGCAAGGACAGGGGGTGAATACGAGCAGTACTTC. V usage is TRBV5-4 and J usage is TRBJ2-5; 10 bases are a match to TRBD1. The closer fit of TRBJ2-7 to the DNA end suggests the J call may be wrong. The CDR3 is made up of 16 amino acids. Germline loops: CDR1 SGHNT, CDR2 YYREEE (reference sequence).

The chain recombines TRBV7-2 with TRBJ2-2, with 10 bases aligning to TRBD2. V lost 5 bases, J lost 4 bases, and 7 bases stayed unmatched. CDR1 and CDR2 from the germline V gene are SGHTA and FQGNSA. This CDR3 region has 16 residues. Written as DNA, the CDR3 is TGTGCCAGCAGCGGTCCTAGCGGGAGTTTCACCGGGGAGCTGTTTTTT. Protein sequence: CASSGPSGSFTGELFF.

This clone was observed a few times. The chain has TRBV6-5 and TRBJ2-1; 13 bases match TRBD2. The germline V gene encodes CDR1 MNHEY and CDR2 SVGAGI. V lost 2 bases, J lost 8 bases, and 6 bases stayed unmatched. The CDR3 has 16 residues. CDR3 DNA: TGTGCCAGCAGTTACGCCCGGACTAGCGGGAGCGATGAGCAGTTCTTC. Its protein product is CASSYARTSGSDEQFF.

The CDR3 is CASSLEGGGNQPQHF. CDR3 DNA: TGTGCCAGCAGCTTAGAAGGGGGCGGCAATCAGCCCCAGCATTTT. This chain connects TRBV7-8 to TRBJ1-5, with 7 bases fitting TRBD1. The germline gives CDR1 SGHVS, CDR2 FQNEAQ. This CDR3 has 15 residues. The J segment lost 2 bases and the V segment lost 1 base, leaving 2 bases of the junction unmatched. Full variable domain (outside the CDR3, taken from reference TRBV7-8 and TRBJ1-5): GAGVSQSPRYKVAKRGQDVALRCDPISGHVSLFWYQQALGQGPEFLTYFQNEAQLDKSGLPSDRFFAERPEGSVSTLKIQRTQQEDSAVYLCASSLEGGGNQPQHFGDGTRLSIL.

This chain links TRBV5-4 with TRBJ2-5; D call uncertain. The length of the CDR3 is 13 residues. The V gene's germline CDR1 is SGHNT and CDR2 YYREEE (reference sequence). The V end was cut by 1 base, the J end by 5 bases, with 9 bases between. CDR3: CASSLYYRETQYF. The CDR3 DNA reads as TGTGCCAGCAGCTTGTATTATCGGGAGACCCAGTACTTC. The entire variable domain, with the rest obtained from reference TRBV5-4 and TRBJ2-5, is as follows: ETGVTQSPTHLIKTRGQQVTLRCSSQSGHNTVSWYQQALGQGPQFIFQYYREEENGRGNFPPRFSGLQFPNYSSELNVNALELDDSALYLCASSLYYRETQYFGPGTRLLVL.

The V gene is TRBV5-1, the J gene TRBJ1-4, with 8 bases lining up with TRBD1. The V and J ends lost 3 bases and 2 bases, in that order; junction bases with no gene match: 3. Per the germline V gene, CDR1 is SGHRS and CDR2 is YFSETQ. The CDR3 extends over 15 amino acids. In DNA, the CDR3 is TGCGCCAGCAGCTACCAGGGGGCGACTAATGAAAAACTGTTTTTT. Protein sequence: CASSYQGATNEKLFF.

The rearrangement uses TRBV5-1 and TRBJ2-1, with 9 bases lining up with TRBD2. Losses at the gene ends were 5 bases for V and 2 bases for J; bases not matched to a gene: 5. The CDR3 has 15 residues. Germline values: CDR1 SGHRS, CDR2 YFSETQ. The DNA for the CDR3 is TGCGCCAGCAGGGCGGGAGGGGGGACCTACAATGAGCAGTTCTTC. Translated, it gives CASRAGGGTYNEQFF.

The chain combines TRBV28 with TRBJ1-1, with D uncertain. This CDR3 is 12 amino acids long. Trimming stripped 3 bases from V and 1 base from J, with 3 bases between. Per germline, CDR1 MDHEN and CDR2 SYDVKM. This chain's CDR3 is CASSFSNTEAFF. CDR3 DNA: TGTGCCAGCAGTTTCTCGAACACTGAAGCTTTCTTT.

This clone was seen a handful of times. The chain recombines TRBV6-1 with TRBJ1-1, with a possible D match to TRBD1 (5 bases). The ends were cut back, 1 base at V and 5 bases at J, with 14 bases in the middle. Germline V gene sequence: CDR1 MNHNS, CDR2 SASEGT. The CDR3 contains 15 residues. CDR3 sequence reads: CASSEDARGGTEAFF. Written as DNA, the CDR3 is TGTGCCAGCAGTGAAGACGCCCGGGGGGGGACTGAAGCTTTCTTT.

The V gene is TRBV5-4, the J gene TRBJ2-3; TRBD2 matches at 10 bases. The germline CDR1 and CDR2 sequences are SGHNT and YYREEE (reference sequence). This CDR3 comprises 17 residues. J gave up 0 bases and V 4 bases, and 8 bases lay outside the gene matches. CDR3 nucleotides: TGTGCCAGCAGCCCTGGGGGAGCGGGAGGGAGCACAGATACGCAGTATTTT. It is translated as CASSPGGAGGSTDTQYF.

The sample holds one count of this clone. The same CDR3 arises from other DNA sequences in this sample as well. The chain recombines TRBV7-6 with TRBJ1-1; tentative D call: TRBD1 (5 bases). The germline CDR1 and CDR2 sequences are SGHVS and FNYEAQ. Between the trimmed V and J ends, which lost 7 bases and 4 bases, there was a span of 10 bases. The CDR3 sequence is 12 residues long. The CDR3 sequence: CASTGGTTEAFF. CDR3 coding DNA: TGTGCCAGCACCGGGGGGACCACTGAAGCTTTCTTT.

The chain joins TRBV28 to TRBJ2-1, with 7 bases lining up with TRBD1. CDR3 length: 15 amino acids. V trimming: 3 bases; J trimming: 0 bases; junction bases outside the gene matches: 2. Per the germline V gene, CDR1 is MDHEN and CDR2 is SYDVKM. The DNA for the CDR3 is TGTGCCAGCAGTTTCCGGGACAGCTCCTACAATGAGCAGTTCTTC. It specifies CASSFRDSSYNEQFF.

There are a few counts of this clone. The V gene is TRBV27, the J gene TRBJ2-1; a weak D match, TRBD2 (6 bases). Germline V gives CDR1 MNHEY, CDR2 SMNVEV (reference sequence). This CDR3 region has 13 residues. V dropped 5 bases and J dropped 8 bases, with 13 bases sitting between them. The CDR3 region has the DNA TGTGCCAGCAGTCCGGGACTTGTTTATGAGCAGTTCTTC. Protein product: CASSPGLVYEQFF.

The CDR3 sequence is CASSLFGTSLETQYF. CDR3 bases: TGCGCCAGCAGCTTGTTTGGGACTAGCCTCGAGACCCAGTACTTC. The J gene is TRBJ2-5, the V gene TRBV5-1, with TRBD2 matching 9 bases. Germline V gene lookup returns CDR1 SGHRS and CDR2 YFSETQ. CDR3 size: 15 residues. The trim removed 1 base at V and 5 bases at J, leaving 6 bases unmatched.

V is TRBV14 and J is TRBJ2-1; 7 nucleotides match TRBD2. The CDR3 is 22 residues long. Per germline, CDR1 SGHDN and CDR2 FVKESK. With 1 base clipped from V and 2 bases from J, the junction kept 23 bases outside the gene matches. The CDR3 DNA reads TGTGCCAGCAGCCAAGGATACCTCGGCTTGGGAGGGCCTTATCCGACCTACAATGAGCAGTTCTTC. Translating it yields CASSQGYLGLGGPYPTYNEQFF.